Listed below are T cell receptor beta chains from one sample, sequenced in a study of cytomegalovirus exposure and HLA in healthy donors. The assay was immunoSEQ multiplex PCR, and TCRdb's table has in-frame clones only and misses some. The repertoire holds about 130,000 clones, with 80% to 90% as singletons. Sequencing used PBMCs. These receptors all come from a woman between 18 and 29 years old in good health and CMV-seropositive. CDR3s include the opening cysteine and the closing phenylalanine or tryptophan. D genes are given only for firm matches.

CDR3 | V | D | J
CASSTTGTATYEQYF | TRBV19 | TRBD1 | TRBJ2-7
CASSYRRDQPQHF | TRBV6-5 | NA | TRBJ1-5
CASSTDRGENTEAFF | TRBV18 | TRBD1 | TRBJ1-1
CASTGAGNTIYF | TRBV28 | NA | TRBJ1-3
CASSLEGGSSYEQYF | TRBV5-4 | NA | TRBJ2-7
CASRGQGNQPQHF | TRBV6-6 | TRBD1 | TRBJ1-5
CASSPTSGGGQYF | TRBV7-9 | TRBD2 | TRBJ2-5
CASSFQNEQFF | TRBV5-4 | NA | TRBJ2-1
CATRQFNSNQPQHF | TRBV5-4 | NA | TRBJ1-5
CASSLDPDRGPNTNYGYTF | TRBV7-6 | TRBD1 | TRBJ1-2
CASSQGPIGTGAYEQYF | TRBV4-2 | TRBD1 | TRBJ2-7
CASSHLSGEVTEAFF | TRBV23-1 | NA | TRBJ1-1
CASSQNRDGELFF | TRBV6-1 | NA | TRBJ2-2
CASSSRGTGTNTEAFF | TRBV7-3 | TRBD1 | TRBJ1-1
CASGGGAGGTYEQYF | TRBV28 | NA | TRBJ2-7
CASTLRGTVGGYTF | TRBV28 | NA | TRBJ1-2
CASTLGLGRDTQYF | TRBV9 | TRBD2 | TRBJ2-3
CASPPGVFGTDTQYF | TRBV28 | NA | TRBJ2-3
CASSLAPGGNTEAFF | TRBV5-1 | NA | TRBJ1-1
CASSAGRLYEQYF | TRBV18 | NA | TRBJ2-7
CASSPTGTYEQYF | TRBV18 | NA | TRBJ2-7
CASSLRLAPDTQYF | TRBV11-2 | TRBD2 | TRBJ2-3
CASSPGGAPLTQYF | TRBV7-2 | NA | TRBJ2-3
CASSSQVGGASTDTQYF | TRBV7-2 | NA | TRBJ2-3
CASSLGLSSTRQYF | TRBV5-6 | NA | TRBJ2-7
CATSQSGQGNQPQHF | TRBV10-3 | TRBD1 | TRBJ1-5
CASSLEGAATDTQYF | TRBV5-1 | NA | TRBJ2-3
CASSFEPGGRPDTQYF | TRBV7-6 | NA | TRBJ2-3
CASSPTSNTGELFF | TRBV11-2 | NA | TRBJ2-2
CAWSGQGVDEGYSSYEQYF | TRBV30 | TRBD1 | TRBJ2-7
CASSLGQALYNEQFF | TRBV27 | NA | TRBJ2-1
CASSLDWAGNEQFF | TRBV5-1 | NA | TRBJ2-1
CASRATSGGPFPYEQYF | TRBV10-2 | TRBD2 | TRBJ2-7
CASSLEGTGGYGYTF | TRBV7-9 | TRBD1 | TRBJ1-2
CASSQDDGPSSGNTIYF | TRBV4-3 | NA | TRBJ1-3
CASSSYGQARSYEQYF | TRBV28 | NA | TRBJ2-7
CASSPNRLLTGELFF | TRBV14 | NA | TRBJ2-2